This T cell receptor (beta chain) was profiled in a study of T cell changes during pregnancy in multiple sclerosis. Clones were sequenced by immunoSEQ multiplex PCR, and TCRdb holds only the in-frame ones, with some missing. Here the sample spans about 51,000 clones, approximately 92% being singletons. CDR1 is SGHNT and CDR2 is YYREEE in the germline V gene (reference sequence). Trimming at V came to 10 bases and at J to 5 bases, leaving 15 bases not matched to a gene. The CDR3 is 14 residues long. The J gene is TRBJ2-7, the V gene TRBV5-4; the match to TRBD1 covers 7 bases. The sample consisted of CD4+ T cells from peripheral blood mononuclear cells, taken in the third trimester of pregnancy. The receptor comes from a female donor with multiple sclerosis, enrolled in a pregnancy study. The CDR3 here is CAARNKAGGHEQYF. In DNA form, the CDR3 reads TGTGCCGCTCGAAACAAGGCAGGGGGACACGAGCAGTACTTC.